The T cell receptor (beta chain) under discussion was sequenced for a study of blood T cell repertoires in COVID-19. On the study more broadly: Donors in the United States, Italy and Spain gave samples during acute or convalescent COVID-19. The analysed material was cDNA or gDNA that came from T cells, B-cell-depleted T cells, or PBMCs.

In the original analysis: Amplification from reference gene primers served as the basis for estimated nucleated cell counts. TCRdb's table, derived via immunoSEQ multiplex PCR, lists solely in-frame clones and lacks some. V, J and clone size derive from that table, while D and trimming were established from the DNA sequence. The sample includes some 83,000 clones, roughly 78% of them seen just once. This CDR3 is 12 amino acids long. V lost 6 bases and J lost 13, with 15 bases in between. The clonotype was recovered from a woman aged 80 or over with acute or convalescent COVID-19. Sequenced sample: peripheral blood. J is TRBJ1-4 and V is TRBV12-3 or TRBV12-4; a possible D gene is TRBD1 (6 bases). This chain's CDR3 is CASRPTLGGLFF. In DNA form, the CDR3 reads TGTGCCAGCAGACCGACCCTAGGGGGACTGTTTTTT.